The clone carrying this TCR beta chain turned up a few times. No antigen is known for it. This record belongs to a study of T-cell reconstitution after alpha-beta-depleted transplantation in children. Regarding the study as a whole: By about two months after transplant, alpha-beta T cells reportedly arose from several hundred graft clones that had expanded. Diversity and T-cell counts at one year after transplant derived mostly from new T cells.

Library preparation (for TCRbeta) was performed with unique molecular identifiers. Via MiXCR, TCRdb re-called the PCR reads, giving one row per CDR3 protein. The sample holds around 700,000 distinct CDR3 sequences, about 12% seen once. Source: PBMCs, taken before TCRalphabeta/CD19-depleted stem cell transplant. The receptor's source is a girl aged 2-15 years with congenital amegakaryocytic thrombocytopenia, due to receive a stem cell transplant.

The CDR3: CATMSKRRLNEQFF. The CDR3 DNA sequence: TGTGCCACCATGTCGAAGCGACGACTAAATGAGCAGTTCTTC. V usage is TRBV15 and J usage is TRBJ2-1, with a weak D call TRBD2 (5 bases). The CDR3 covers 14 residues. Deletions cut 7 bases from V and 7 bases from J, with 17 bases between. CDR1 is LNHNV, CDR2 YYDKDF, per germline (reference sequence). Drawing the rest from reference TRBV15 and TRBJ2-1, the complete variable domain is DAMVIQNPRYQVTQFGKPVTLSCSQTLNHNVMYWYQQKSSQAPKLLFHYYDKDFNNEADTPDNFQSRRPNTSFCFLDIRSPGLGDTAMYLCATMSKRRLNEQFFGPGTRLTVL.